The 28 T cell receptor beta chains reported below all come from one sample, sequenced in a study of circulating CD8 cells and anti-PD-1 response in melanoma. The QIAseq Immune Repertoire TCR panel built the libraries from roughly 15 ng of total RNA. MiXCR, applied by TCRdb to the reads, yields one record per CDR3 protein. Of over 450 distinct CDR3 sequences in the sample, approximately 9% are singletons; the top ten hold less than 75%. From live CD3+CD8+TCRalphabeta+ cells, four PD-1 and/or TIGIT subsets were sorted. Sequences were derived from CD8+ T cells from PBMCs, sampled at baseline or after one month of anti-PD-1 therapy (not recorded which). These receptors all come from a human donor with melanoma.

This clonotype is medium-sized within its sample. The chain combines TRBV4-3 with TRBJ2-7; either TRBD1 or TRBD2 may supply D (5 bases each). V gave up 3 bases and J gave up 1 base, with 13 bases separating them. CDR1 and CDR2 (germline): LGHNA, YSLEER. This CDR3 spans 15 amino acids. CDR3 bases: TGCGCCAGCAGCCAGGGGGTTGATGGGTCCTACGAGCAGTACTTC. Its protein is CASSQGVDGSYEQYF.

By frequency in the sample, this clonotype is large. The chain joins TRBV29-1 to TRBJ2-1; D perhaps matches TRBD2 (6 bases). Germline assignment: CDR1 SQVTM and CDR2 ANQGSEA. With 6 bases removed from V and 6 bases from J, the gap between germline ends came to 18 bases. The CDR3 runs 14 residues. CDR3 loop: CSVLGAGEGNEQFF. CDR3 in DNA: TGCAGCGTACTTGGAGCGGGTGAAGGCAATGAGCAGTTCTTC.

Judged by abundance, this clonotype is medium-sized. The rearrangement uses TRBV2 and TRBJ2-6; 9 nucleotides match TRBD1. The CDR3 is 14 residues long. The V gene end was trimmed by 10 bases and the J gene end by 4 bases; junction bases not matched to a gene: 5. CDR1 and CDR2 from the germline V gene are SNHLY and FYNNEI. The CDR3 reads CAKQGAPGANVLTF. The CDR3 DNA sequence: TGTGCCAAACAGGGGGCGCCCGGGGCCAACGTCCTGACTTTC.

This clonotype ranks as medium-sized. This chain joins TRBV2 and TRBJ2-3; D is undetermined. Germline V lookup: CDR1 SNHLY, CDR2 FYNNEI. V shed 7 bases and J shed 0 bases, with 8 bases lying between them. The CDR3 has 13 residues. The CDR3 bases are TGTGCCAGCACCCTACCTAGCACAGATACGCAGTATTTT. Its protein product is CASTLPSTDTQYF.

Sample share makes this clonotype hyperexpanded. This chain uses TRBV11-2 with TRBJ2-1; 9 bases are a match to TRBD1. After removal of 6 bases from V and 4 bases from J, the junction contained 1 base not matched to a gene. The V gene's germline CDR1 is SGHAT and CDR2 FQNNGV. The CDR3 consists of 13 residues. The CDR3, as DNA: TGTGCCAGCAGGACAGGGGGATACAATGAGCAGTTCTTC. This codes for CASRTGGYNEQFF.

By share, this clonotype ranks as medium-sized (0.01 to 0.1%). V gene TRBV19 combines with J gene TRBJ2-1; 9 positions agree with TRBD2. Germline CDR1 reads LNHDA; CDR2 reads SQIVND (reference sequence). The CDR3 length is 15 residues. The V segment lost 1 base and the J segment 2 bases; nucleotides outside the gene matches: 0. CDR3 loop: CASSIVAGAYNEQFF. CDR3 DNA: TGTGCCAGTAGTATAGTAGCGGGGGCCTACAATGAGCAGTTCTTC.

This clonotype rates as medium-sized. The chain joins TRBV28 to TRBJ2-7; D perhaps matches TRBD2 (6 bases). Trimming removed 4 bases at V and 0 bases at J, with 10 bases between. Germline loops: CDR1 MDHEN, CDR2 SYDVKM. This CDR3 is built from 14 residues. The CDR3 DNA sequence: TGTGCCAGCAGTTGGGCGGGAAGCTCCTACGAGCAGTACTTC. Protein product: CASSWAGSSYEQYF.

This rearrangement joins TRBV29-1 to TRBJ2-1; TRBD2 matches 8 bases. Trimming at V came to 5 bases and at J to 3 bases, leaving 6 bases not matched to a gene. The V gene's germline CDR1 is SQVTM and CDR2 ANQGSEA. The CDR3 is made up of 14 amino acids. The CDR3 loop reads CSVPAGGLYNEQFF. CDR3 bases: TGCAGCGTTCCCGCGGGGGGACTCTACAATGAGCAGTTCTTC.

This clonotype is labeled as medium-sized (0.01 to 0.1%). The chain recombines TRBV19 with TRBJ1-2; a weak D match, TRBD1 (5 bases). Per the germline V gene, CDR1 is LNHDA and CDR2 is SQIVND (reference sequence). This CDR3 contains 13 residues. The V end lost 4 bases, the J end lost 8 bases, and 14 bases lay between the germline ends. For the CDR3, the DNA is TGTGCCAGTAGTACAGAGGGGATGAAGGGCTACACCTTC. This codes for CASSTEGMKGYTF.

Relative to its sample, this clonotype is medium-sized (0.01 to 0.1%). This rearrangement joins TRBV2 to TRBJ2-1, with D maybe TRBD1 (5 bases). This CDR3 is built from 14 residues. Trimming left V 3 bases short and J 5 bases short, with 11 bases between. CDR1 is SNHLY, CDR2 FYNNEI, per germline. The CDR3 sequence: CASSDLTANNEQFF. In DNA form, the CDR3 reads TGTGCCAGCAGTGATCTGACAGCTAACAATGAGCAGTTCTTC.

In its sample, this clonotype ranks as large. The junction differs from germline at one of its ends, possibly a read error. The chain carries TRBV19 and TRBJ2-5, with TRBD1 matching over 10 bases. Germline V lookup: CDR1 LNHDA, CDR2 SQIVND (reference sequence). The CDR3 is 12 residues long. The CDR3: CASRDAMGQGNF. Written as DNA, the CDR3 is TGTGCCAGTAGGGACGCTATGGGACAGGGGAACTTC.

This clonotype is medium-sized in the sample. The chain is built from TRBV12-3 or TRBV12-4 and TRBJ2-3; D unresolved. V was clipped by 3 bases and J by 2 bases, with 12 bases between them. The CDR3 totals 15 residues. The CDR3: CASSFMADNTDTQYF. CDR3 bases: TGTGCCAGCAGTTTTATGGCAGATAACACAGATACGCAGTATTTT.

A few counts support this clonotype. The chain couples TRBV28 to TRBJ2-7; D is unclear. The CDR3 loop spans 11 amino acids. Germline V gene data show CDR1 as MDHEN and CDR2 as SYDVKM. V gave up 2 bases and J gave up 2 bases, with 1 base separating them. The CDR3 DNA reads TGTGCCAGCAGTTTAGCCTACGAGCAGTACTTC. Amino acid sequence: CASSLAYEQYF.

This clonotype was found a few times. Possible read error: a much larger clone is one base away. The V gene is TRBV9, the J gene TRBJ2-1; 10 positions match TRBD2. The CDR3 consists of 17 residues. In germline, CDR1 is SGDLS, CDR2 YYNGEE. The CDR3 bases are TGTGCCAACAGCGAAGTAGCGGGGGGCGAATCATACAATGAGCAGTTCTTC. As protein: CANSEVAGGESYNEQFF.

This clonotype is deemed medium-sized. V is TRBV27 and J is TRBJ2-7, with D perhaps TRBD1 (5 bases). The V gene lost 4 bases and the J gene lost 6 bases, with 10 bases spanning the gap. The CDR3 is 12 amino acids. CDR1 and CDR2 from the germline V gene are MNHEY and SMNVEV (reference sequence). The CDR3 loop is CASSSGPGEQYF. CDR3 sequence (DNA): TGTGCCAGCAGTTCAGGGCCCGGCGAGCAGTACTTC.

Turning to this clonotype: This clone may be a read error of a much larger clone one base away. The chain joins TRBV5-5 to TRBJ1-1; no clear D gene. CDR1 and CDR2 (germline): SGHKS, YYEKEE (reference sequence). There are 17 residues in the CDR3. DNA of the CDR3: TGTGCCAGCAGCTTGGCGCAGCGAACGGGATTGAGCACTGAAGCTCTCTTT. This sequence encodes CASSLAQRTGLSTEALF.

By share, this clonotype ranks as medium-sized. This chain links TRBV6-5 with TRBJ1-4, with TRBD1 as a possible D gene (6 bases). Deletions cut 2 bases from V and 3 bases from J, with 10 bases between. CDR1 is MNHEY and CDR2 is SVGAGI in the germline V gene. The CDR3 consists of 15 residues. CDR3 protein: CASSYQGLANEKLFF. CDR3 sequence (DNA): TGTGCCAGCAGTTACCAGGGGTTGGCTAATGAAAAACTGTTTTTT.

The chain is built from TRBV2 and TRBJ2-1; either TRBD1 or TRBD2 may supply D (6 bases each). The V gene's germline CDR1 is SNHLY and CDR2 FYNNEI. The CDR3 is 15 residues long. Trimming left V 6 bases short and J 10 bases short, with 22 bases between. The CDR3 DNA is TGTGCCAGCAGGGAACCCCTATCTTACGGGGGCGAGCAGTTCTTC. It yields the protein CASREPLSYGGEQFF.

By proportion, this clonotype is medium-sized. This chain links TRBV7-2 with TRBJ2-3; D remains ambiguous. This CDR3 region has 13 residues. The ends were cut back, 5 bases at V and 6 bases at J, with 12 bases in the middle. Looked up from germline, CDR1 is SGHTA and CDR2 is FQGNSA. The CDR3 nucleotides read TGTGCCAGCAGCCCCCCGTCTGGGGATACGCAGTATTTT. This translates into CASSPPSGDTQYF.

This clonotype rates as large (0.1 to 1%). The V gene is TRBV5-4, the J gene TRBJ2-2; TRBD1 or TRBD2 may be the D gene (5 bases each). The CDR3 contains 12 residues. V shed 4 bases and J shed 10 bases, with 11 bases lying between them. Germline V gene lookup returns CDR1 SGHNT and CDR2 YYREEE (reference sequence). CDR3 nucleotides: TGTGCCAGCAGCCCCGGGACCTTGGAGCTGTTTTTT. As protein: CASSPGTLELFF.

By proportion, this clonotype is medium-sized. The chain uses TRBV27 and TRBJ2-7; D is uncertain. This CDR3 comprises 14 residues. Germline values: CDR1 MNHEY, CDR2 SMNVEV (reference sequence). The ends were cut back, 0 bases at V and 2 bases at J, with 8 bases in the middle. The CDR3 region is CASSLSVGPYEQYF. CDR3 bases: TGTGCCAGCAGTTTATCGGTCGGGCCCTACGAGCAGTACTTC.

In its sample, this clonotype is medium-sized (0.01 to 0.1%). V is TRBV2 and J is TRBJ1-2, with 8 bases fitting TRBD1. Looked up from germline, CDR1 is SNHLY and CDR2 is FYNNEI. The CDR3 length is 16 residues. Trimming at V came to 4 bases and at J to 2 bases, leaving 9 bases not matched to a gene. The CDR3 reads CASSAQGAEPNYGYTF. CDR3 nucleotide sequence: TGTGCCAGCAGTGCGCAGGGGGCTGAACCAAACTATGGCTACACCTTC.

This clonotype rates as hyperexpanded. The V and J genes are TRBV12-3 or TRBV12-4 and TRBJ2-7, with 8 bases aligning to TRBD1. V dropped 9 bases and J dropped 2; count of bases not matched to a gene: 9. The CDR3 extends over 14 amino acids. The CDR3 DNA reads as TGTGCCAGTAGTATAGGACAGGGACCCTACGAGCAGTACTTC. Translating it yields CASSIGQGPYEQYF.

This clonotype is deemed large. The chain combines TRBV3-1 with TRBJ2-1; no definite D call. Per germline, CDR1 LGHDT and CDR2 YNNKEL (reference sequence). Trimming cost V 1 base and J 7 bases, with 14 bases left between them. This CDR3 is 15 amino acids long. CDR3 protein: CASSQGRFWENEQFF. The CDR3 DNA reads as TGTGCCAGCAGCCAAGGGAGATTTTGGGAAAATGAGCAGTTCTTC.

A word on this clonotype: This may stem from a read error, because a much larger clone lies one nucleotide away. The rearrangement uses TRBV20-1 and TRBJ2-1, with D uncertain. Per germline, CDR1 DFQATT and CDR2 SNEGSKA (reference sequence). The CDR3 runs 14 residues. The CDR3 loop reads CSARDRQSYNEQSF. In DNA form, the CDR3 reads TGCAGTGCTAGAGATCGCCAGTCCTACAATGAGCAGTCCTTC.

On this clonotype: A much larger clone lies a single base off, so this may be a read error. V gene TRBV19 combines with J gene TRBJ2-5; D is possibly TRBD1 or TRBD2 (5 bases each). This CDR3 comprises 15 residues. Between the trimmed V and J ends, which lost 3 bases and 2 bases, there was a span of 13 bases. The germline V gene has CDR1 LNHDA and CDR2 SQIVND (reference sequence). The chain's CDR3 is CASSISGTPQETQYF. In DNA, the CDR3 is TGTGCCAGTAGTATTTCAGGGACGCCGCAAGAGACCCAGTACTTC.

There are a few counts of this clonotype. In nucleotides, the CDR3 is TGTGCCAGTAGTGCGGCGGGGGGTTACAATGAGCAGTTCTTC. This encodes CASSAAGGYNEQFF. The chain couples TRBV19 to TRBJ2-1; TRBD2 agrees at 8 bases. Per the germline V gene, CDR1 is LNHDA and CDR2 is SQIVND (reference sequence). The length of the CDR3 is 14 residues. V shed 5 bases and J 4 bases; nucleotides not matched to a gene: 4.

This clonotype was detected a few times. The chain employs TRBV30 and TRBJ2-7; TRBD2 agrees at 8 bases. Germline CDR1 and CDR2: GTSNPN and SVGIG (reference sequence). The CDR3 totals 13 residues. Germline trimming cut 6 bases from V and 2 bases from J; bases unmatched to any gene: 6. The CDR3, as DNA: TGTGCCTGCCGGGGGGGTTTCCCCTACGAGCAGTACTTC. It specifies CACRGGFPYEQYF.